This T cell receptor beta chain was sequenced for a study of cytomegalovirus exposure and HLA in healthy donors. Study as a whole: Falling in the Caucasian-associated ancestry cluster were roughly 80% of about 400 genotyped donors. Study-level findings and limits: A missense variant in DCLRE1C was later tied to TCR beta V- and J-gene trimming.

Note on this clone: Its specificity is unknown.

The PCR made use of 60 Vbeta and 13 Jbeta primers. Clones were sequenced by immunoSEQ multiplex PCR, and TCRdb holds only the in-frame ones, with some missing. The table has over 30,000 clones, over 60% seen once. The sample comprised PBMCs. This receptor was identified in a man aged 35 to 55 in good health and CMV-seropositive.

CDR3 nucleotide sequence: TGTGCCACGGCCCGGGGGGGCGCGGGCGAGCAGTACTTC. It is translated as CATARGGAGEQYF. The chain links TRBV10-3 to TRBJ2-7, with 8 bases matching TRBD2. Trimming took 10 bases from V and 6 from J; bases not matched to a gene: 11. Germline assignment: CDR1 ENHRY and CDR2 SYGVKD. CDR3 length equals 13 residues.